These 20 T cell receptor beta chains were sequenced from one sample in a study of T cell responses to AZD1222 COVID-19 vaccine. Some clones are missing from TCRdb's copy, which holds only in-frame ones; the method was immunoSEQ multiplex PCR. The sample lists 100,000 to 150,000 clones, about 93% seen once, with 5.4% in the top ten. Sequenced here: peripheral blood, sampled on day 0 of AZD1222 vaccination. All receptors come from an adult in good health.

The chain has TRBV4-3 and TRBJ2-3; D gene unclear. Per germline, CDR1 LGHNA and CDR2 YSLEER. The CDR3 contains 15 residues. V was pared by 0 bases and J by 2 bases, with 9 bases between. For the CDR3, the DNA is TGCGCCAGCAGCCAAGATTTTGGCGTCACAGATACGCAGTATTTT. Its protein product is CASSQDFGVTDTQYF.

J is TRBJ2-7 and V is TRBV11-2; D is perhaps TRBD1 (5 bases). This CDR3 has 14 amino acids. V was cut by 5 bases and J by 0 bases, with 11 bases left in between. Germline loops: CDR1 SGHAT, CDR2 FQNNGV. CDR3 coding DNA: TGTGCCAGCAGCGTTTTGACAGTCTCCTACGAGCAGTACTTC. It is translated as CASSVLTVSYEQYF.

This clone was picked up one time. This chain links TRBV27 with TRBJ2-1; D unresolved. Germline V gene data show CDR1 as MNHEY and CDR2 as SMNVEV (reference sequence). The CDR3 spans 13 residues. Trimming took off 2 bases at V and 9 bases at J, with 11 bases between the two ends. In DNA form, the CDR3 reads TGTGCCAGCAGTTTAAATAGAGATAGTGAGCAGTTCTTC. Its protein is CASSLNRDSEQFF.

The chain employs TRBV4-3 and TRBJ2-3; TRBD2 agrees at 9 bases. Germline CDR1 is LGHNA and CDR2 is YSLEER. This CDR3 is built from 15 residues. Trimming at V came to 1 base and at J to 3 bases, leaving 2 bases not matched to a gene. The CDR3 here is CASSQGLAGTDTQYF. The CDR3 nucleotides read TGCGCCAGCAGCCAAGGTCTAGCGGGGACAGATACGCAGTATTTT.

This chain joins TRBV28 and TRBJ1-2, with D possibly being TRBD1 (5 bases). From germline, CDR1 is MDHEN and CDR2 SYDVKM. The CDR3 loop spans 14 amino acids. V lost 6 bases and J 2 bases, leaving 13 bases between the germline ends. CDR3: CASSLIQENYGYTF. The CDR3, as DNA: TGTGCCAGCAGCTTAATACAGGAGAACTATGGCTACACCTTC.

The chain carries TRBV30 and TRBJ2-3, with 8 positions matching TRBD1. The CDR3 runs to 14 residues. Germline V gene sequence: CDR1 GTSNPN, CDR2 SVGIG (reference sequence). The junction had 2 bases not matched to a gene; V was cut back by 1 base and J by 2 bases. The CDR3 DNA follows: TGTGCCTGGAGTGCGGACAGGGACACAGATACGCAGTATTTT. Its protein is CAWSADRDTDTQYF.

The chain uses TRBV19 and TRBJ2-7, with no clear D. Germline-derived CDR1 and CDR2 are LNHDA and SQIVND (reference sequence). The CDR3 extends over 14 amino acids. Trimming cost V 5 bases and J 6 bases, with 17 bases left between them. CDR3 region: CASSQSWSALEQYF. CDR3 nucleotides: TGTGCCAGTAGTCAGTCGTGGTCGGCCCTCGAGCAGTACTTC.

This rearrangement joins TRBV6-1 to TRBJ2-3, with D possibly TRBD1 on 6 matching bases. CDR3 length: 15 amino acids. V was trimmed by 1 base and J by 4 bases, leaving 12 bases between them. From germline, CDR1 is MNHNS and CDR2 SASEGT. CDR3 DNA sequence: TGTGCCAGCAGTGAAGGGGGGCTCAGGGCAGATACGCAGTATTTT. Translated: CASSEGGLRADTQYF.

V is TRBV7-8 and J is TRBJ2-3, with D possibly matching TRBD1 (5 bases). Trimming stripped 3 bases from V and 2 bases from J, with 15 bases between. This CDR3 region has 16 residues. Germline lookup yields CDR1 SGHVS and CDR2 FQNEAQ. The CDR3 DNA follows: TGTGCCAGCAGCTTCAACCTAAGGGGTTCCACAGATACGCAGTATTTT. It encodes CASSFNLRGSTDTQYF.

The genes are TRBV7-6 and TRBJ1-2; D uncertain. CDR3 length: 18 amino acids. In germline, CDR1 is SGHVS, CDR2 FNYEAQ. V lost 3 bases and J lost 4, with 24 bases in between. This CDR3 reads CASSFTEAAPGLGYGYTF. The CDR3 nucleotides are TGTGCCAGCAGCTTCACAGAGGCAGCCCCGGGGTTGGGCTATGGCTACACCTTC.

The CDR3 reads CASSESRMRSPLHF. The DNA of the CDR3 is TGTGCCAGCAGTGAAAGCAGGATGCGTTCACCCCTCCACTTT. This chain joins TRBV6-1 and TRBJ1-6, with D uncertain. CDR3 size: 14 residues. The germline V and J ends were trimmed by 2 bases and 9 bases, with 11 bases remaining between them. CDR1 MNHNS and CDR2 SASEGT come from the germline V gene.

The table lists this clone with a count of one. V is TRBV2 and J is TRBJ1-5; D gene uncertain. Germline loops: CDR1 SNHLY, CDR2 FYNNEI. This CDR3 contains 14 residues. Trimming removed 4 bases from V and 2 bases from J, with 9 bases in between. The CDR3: CASSAMWGNQPQHF. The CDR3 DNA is TGTGCCAGCAGTGCCATGTGGGGCAATCAGCCCCAGCATTTT.

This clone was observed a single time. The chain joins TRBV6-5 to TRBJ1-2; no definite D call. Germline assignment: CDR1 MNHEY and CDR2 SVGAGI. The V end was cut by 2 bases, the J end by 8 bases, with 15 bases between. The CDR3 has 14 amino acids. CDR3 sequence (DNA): TGTGCCAGCAGTTACGGCGTAGAGGGAAGAGGCTACACCTTC. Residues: CASSYGVEGRGYTF.

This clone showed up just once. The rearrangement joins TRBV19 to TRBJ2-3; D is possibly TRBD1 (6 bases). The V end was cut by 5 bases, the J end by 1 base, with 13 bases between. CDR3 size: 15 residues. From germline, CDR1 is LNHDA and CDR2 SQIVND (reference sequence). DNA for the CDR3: TGTGCCAGTAGTCCTCAGGGGACCCGCACAGATACGCAGTATTTT. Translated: CASSPQGTRTDTQYF.

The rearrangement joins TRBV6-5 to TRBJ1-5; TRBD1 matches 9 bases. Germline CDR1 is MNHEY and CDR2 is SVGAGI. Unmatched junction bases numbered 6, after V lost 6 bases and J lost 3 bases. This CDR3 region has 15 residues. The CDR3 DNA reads TGTGCCAGCAGCCAACGGGACAGGGTCAATCAGCCCCAGCATTTT. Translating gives CASSQRDRVNQPQHF.

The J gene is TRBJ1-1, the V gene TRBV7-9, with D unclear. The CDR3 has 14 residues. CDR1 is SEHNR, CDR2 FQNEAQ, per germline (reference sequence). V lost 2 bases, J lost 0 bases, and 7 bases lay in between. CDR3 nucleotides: TGTGCCAGCAGCTTAAGTCGACTGAACACTGAAGCTTTCTTT. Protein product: CASSLSRLNTEAFF.

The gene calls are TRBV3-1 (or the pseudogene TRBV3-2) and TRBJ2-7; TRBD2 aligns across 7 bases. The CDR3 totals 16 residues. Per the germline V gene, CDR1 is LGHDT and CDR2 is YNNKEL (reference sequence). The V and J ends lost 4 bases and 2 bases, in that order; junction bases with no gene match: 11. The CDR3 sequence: CASSRRGLGSAYEQYF. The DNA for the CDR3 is TGTGCCAGCAGCCGGCGGGGGTTAGGTTCTGCCTACGAGCAGTACTTC.

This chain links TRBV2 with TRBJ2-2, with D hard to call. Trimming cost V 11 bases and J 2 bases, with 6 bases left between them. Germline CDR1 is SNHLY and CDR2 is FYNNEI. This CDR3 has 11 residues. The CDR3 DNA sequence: TGTGCCGGAACTAACACCGGGGAGCTGTTTTTT. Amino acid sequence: CAGTNTGELFF.

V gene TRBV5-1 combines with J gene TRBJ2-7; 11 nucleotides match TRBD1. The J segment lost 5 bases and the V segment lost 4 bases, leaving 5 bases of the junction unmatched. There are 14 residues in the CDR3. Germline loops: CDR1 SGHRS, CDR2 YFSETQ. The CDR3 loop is CASSRGQGDDEQYF. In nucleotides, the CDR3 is TGCGCCAGCAGCAGGGGACAGGGGGACGACGAGCAGTACTTC.

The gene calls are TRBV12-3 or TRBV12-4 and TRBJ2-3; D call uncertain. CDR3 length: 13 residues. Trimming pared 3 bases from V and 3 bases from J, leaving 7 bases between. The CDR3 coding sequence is TGTGCCAGCAGTTTCGAGGCGACAGATACGCAGTATTTT. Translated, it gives CASSFEATDTQYF.